The following is a T cell receptor beta chain sequence with its context. Germline V CDR1 and CDR2: SGHKS, YYEKEE (reference sequence). Unmatched junction bases numbered 5, after V lost 4 bases and J lost 5 bases. The CDR3 covers 14 residues. The data are from a study of T cells in Graves' hyperthyroidism and ophthalmopathy. Study in general: Peripheral blood was drawn at first diagnosis, prior to all treatment.

Authors of the study amplified TCR beta CDR3 regions from RNA transcripts. A first-round RT-PCR of the TCR CDR3 used the HTBI primer set. TCRdb independently ran MiXCR on the multiplex PCR reads; one entry per CDR3 protein. The data hold approximately 420,000 distinct CDR3 sequences, with approximately 15% observed a single time. This sequence joins TRBV5-5 and TRBJ2-5, with 10 bases that match TRBD2. Sequencing input: blood. The sequence came from a woman between 25 and 40 years old with Graves' hyperthyroidism. This CDR3 is CASSRGLARETQYF. The CDR3 region has the DNA TGTGCCAGCAGCCGGGGACTAGCGCGGGAGACCCAGTACTTC.